This T cell receptor (beta chain) is from a study of metastatic and nonmetastatic thyroid tumors (dated by TCRdb to between 2020 and 2021). Background on the whole study: Repertoires from peripheral blood and from tumor or nodule tissue samples of malignant and benign thyroid patients were compared.

No treatment had been received by any patient before thyroid surgery. Using T-cell receptor beta sequencing, the study looked back at clinical samples from patients collected from about 2011 to 2019. CDR1 DFQATT and CDR2 SNEGSKA are derived from the germline V gene (reference sequence). The germline ends are 9 bases apart after V is trimmed by 3 bases and J by 4 bases. The CDR3 holds 12 amino acids from the cysteine to the phenylalanine. Only CDR3 DNA remains: 36 bases, in frame from the first base. Broad study findings and their caveats: TCR beta diversity was reported as significantly higher in malignant tumors than in benign nodules, in both blood and tumor samples.

Library generation was performed with PCR. The sequencer was an Illumina HiSeq 4000. High-throughput sequencing was used to profile the CDR3 region of the TCR beta-chain in every patient. On the authors' methods: The researchers built a classifier to tell apart papillary thyroid cancer patients with distant metastasis, based on CDR3 differences among clinicopathological groups. Repertoire diversity was assessed with the Shannon index, and tumor-blood repertoire similarity with the Morisita-Horn index. TCRdb reprocessed the public reads (quality trimming at Q25 with fastp, clone calling with MiXCR) and kept in-frame beta chains. The V and J calls and clone size come from TCRdb's table, not from the authors' own analysis. This sample is represented by about 26,000 clones; 20% to 30% of them were singletons. The ten largest clonotypes hold around 5.5% of the sample. About this clone: Its antigen remains undetermined. No base-level quality is on record; no much larger clone is a single base apart.

The clonotype originates from a female donor with papillary thyroid cancer or a benign thyroid nodule (not recorded which). Some clones in this sample may be carry-over from other donors' samples. This sequence uses TRBV20-1 and TRBJ2-5, and perhaps TRBD2 as D gene, on 5 matching bases. Sequencing input: blood. The CDR3 is CSASGGRETQYF. The DNA reads as follows: TGCAGTGCTAGCGGTGGGAGAGAGACCCAGTACTTC.